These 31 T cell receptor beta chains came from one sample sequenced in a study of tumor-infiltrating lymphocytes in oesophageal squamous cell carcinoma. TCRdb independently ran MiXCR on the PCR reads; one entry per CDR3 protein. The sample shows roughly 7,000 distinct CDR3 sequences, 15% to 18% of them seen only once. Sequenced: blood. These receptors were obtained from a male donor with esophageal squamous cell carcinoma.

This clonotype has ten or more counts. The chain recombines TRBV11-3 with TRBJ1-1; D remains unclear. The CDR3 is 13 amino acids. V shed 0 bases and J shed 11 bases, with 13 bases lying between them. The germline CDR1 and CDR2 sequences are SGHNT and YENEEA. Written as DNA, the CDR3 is TGTGCCAGCAGCTTAGATGAGCGGCGATCGGCTTTCTTT. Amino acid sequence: CASSLDERRSAFF.

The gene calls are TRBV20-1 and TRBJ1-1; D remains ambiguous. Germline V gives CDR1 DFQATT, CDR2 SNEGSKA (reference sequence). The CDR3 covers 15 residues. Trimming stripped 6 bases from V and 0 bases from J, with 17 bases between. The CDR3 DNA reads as TGCAGTGCAAGGCGTCGCAGAGACATGAACACTGAAGCTTTCTTT. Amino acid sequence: CSARRRRDMNTEAFF.

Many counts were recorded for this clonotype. CDR3 in DNA: TGTGCCAGCAGCCTGGCCCGCGAGCAGTACTTC. It specifies CASSLAREQYF. The chain combines TRBV12-3 or TRBV12-4 with TRBJ2-1, with D unclear. The last part of the DNA fits TRBJ2-7 better; the J call may be wrong. This CDR3 is built from 11 residues.

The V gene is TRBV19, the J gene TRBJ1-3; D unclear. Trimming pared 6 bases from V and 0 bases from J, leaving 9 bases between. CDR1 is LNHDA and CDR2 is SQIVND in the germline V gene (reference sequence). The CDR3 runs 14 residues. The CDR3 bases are TGTGCCAGTAGCCCAAATGGCTCTGGAAACACCATATATTTT. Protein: CASSPNGSGNTIYF.

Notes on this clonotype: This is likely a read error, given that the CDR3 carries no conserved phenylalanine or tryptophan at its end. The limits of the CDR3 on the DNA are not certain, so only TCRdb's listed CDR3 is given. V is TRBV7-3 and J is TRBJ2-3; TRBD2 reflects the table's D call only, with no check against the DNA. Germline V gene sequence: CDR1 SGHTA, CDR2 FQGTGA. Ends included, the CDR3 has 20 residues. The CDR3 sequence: CASSFWQGGQIAKNIQYFGP.

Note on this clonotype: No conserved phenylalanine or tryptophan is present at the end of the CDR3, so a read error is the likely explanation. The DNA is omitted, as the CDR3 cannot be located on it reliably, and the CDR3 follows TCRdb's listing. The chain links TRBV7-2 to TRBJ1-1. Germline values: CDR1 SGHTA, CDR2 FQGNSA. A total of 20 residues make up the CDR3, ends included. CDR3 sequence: CASSLARSGGPPPTSSTSGQ.

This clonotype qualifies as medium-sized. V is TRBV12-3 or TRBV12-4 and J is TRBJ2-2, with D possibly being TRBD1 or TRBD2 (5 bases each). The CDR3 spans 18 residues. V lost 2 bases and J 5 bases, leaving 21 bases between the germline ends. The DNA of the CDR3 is TGTGCCAGCAGTTTAACGTCCCCCGGGACCAGAGCGACCGGGGAGCTGTTTTTT. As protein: CASSLTSPGTRATGELFF.

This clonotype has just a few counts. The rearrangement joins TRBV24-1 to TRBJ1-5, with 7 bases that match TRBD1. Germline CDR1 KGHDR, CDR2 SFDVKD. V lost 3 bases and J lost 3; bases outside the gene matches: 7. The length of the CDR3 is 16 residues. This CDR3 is CATSDQTTGVNQPQHF. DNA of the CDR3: TGTGCCACCAGTGATCAAACCACAGGGGTCAATCAGCCCCAGCATTTT.

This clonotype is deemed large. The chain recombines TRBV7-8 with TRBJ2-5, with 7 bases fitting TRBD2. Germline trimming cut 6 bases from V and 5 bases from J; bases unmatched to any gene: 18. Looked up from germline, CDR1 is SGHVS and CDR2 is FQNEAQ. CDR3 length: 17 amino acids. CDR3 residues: CASSRGEVKASWETQYF. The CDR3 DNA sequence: TGTGCCAGCAGTCGGGGGGAGGTAAAGGCGTCTTGGGAGACCCAGTACTTC.

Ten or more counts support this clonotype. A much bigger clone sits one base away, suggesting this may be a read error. CDR3 protein: CASSSGGADSYNEQYF. Written as DNA, the CDR3 is TGTGCCAGCAGTTCAGGAGGGGCCGACTCCTACAATGAGCAGTACTTC. This chain links TRBV28 with TRBJ2-1, with D maybe TRBD2 (6 bases). The last part of the DNA fits TRBJ2-7 better; the J call may be wrong. Germline-derived CDR1 and CDR2 are MDHEN and SYDVKM. The CDR3 extends over 16 amino acids.

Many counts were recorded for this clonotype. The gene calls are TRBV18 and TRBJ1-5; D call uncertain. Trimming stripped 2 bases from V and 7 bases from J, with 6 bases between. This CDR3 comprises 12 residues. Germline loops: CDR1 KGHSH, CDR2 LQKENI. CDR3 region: CASSPGTQPQHF. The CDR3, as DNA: TGTGCCAGCTCACCAGGCACGCAGCCCCAGCATTTT.

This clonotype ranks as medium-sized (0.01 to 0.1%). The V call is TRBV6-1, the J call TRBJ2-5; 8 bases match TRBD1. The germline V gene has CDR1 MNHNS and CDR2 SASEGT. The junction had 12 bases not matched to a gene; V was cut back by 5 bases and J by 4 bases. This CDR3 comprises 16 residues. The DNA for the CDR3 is TGTGCCAGCAGTTATACTCCGGGACAGGCAGCAGAGACCCAGTACTTC. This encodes CASSYTPGQAAETQYF.

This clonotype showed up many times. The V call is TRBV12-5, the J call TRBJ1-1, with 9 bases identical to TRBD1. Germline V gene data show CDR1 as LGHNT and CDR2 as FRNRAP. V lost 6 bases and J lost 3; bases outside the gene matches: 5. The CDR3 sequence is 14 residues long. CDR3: CASGRGQGDTEAFF. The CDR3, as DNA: TGTGCTAGTGGCCGGGGACAGGGAGACACTGAAGCTTTCTTT.

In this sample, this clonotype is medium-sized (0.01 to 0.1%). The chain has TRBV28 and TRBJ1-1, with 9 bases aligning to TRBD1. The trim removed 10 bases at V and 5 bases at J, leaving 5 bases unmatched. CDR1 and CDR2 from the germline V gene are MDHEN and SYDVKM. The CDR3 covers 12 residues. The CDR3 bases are TGTGCCACTGACAGGGGGAGGACTGAAGCTTTCTTT. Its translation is CATDRGRTEAFF.

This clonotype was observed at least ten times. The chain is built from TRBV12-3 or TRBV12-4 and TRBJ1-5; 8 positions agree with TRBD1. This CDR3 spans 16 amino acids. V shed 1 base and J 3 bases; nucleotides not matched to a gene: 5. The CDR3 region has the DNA TGTGCCAGCAGTTTAGGGACAGGGTTTGACAATCAGCCCCAGCATTTT. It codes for CASSLGTGFDNQPQHF.

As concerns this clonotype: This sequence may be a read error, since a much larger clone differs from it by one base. The CDR3 region is CASSLDLIYSQFF. The CDR3 DNA follows: TGTGCCAGCAGCTTAGATCTGATCTATTCGCAGTTCTTC. This chain connects TRBV11-2 to TRBJ2-1, with no clear D. CDR3 length: 13 amino acids. CDR1 is SGHAT and CDR2 is FQNNGV in the germline V gene. The germline V and J ends were trimmed by 0 bases and 12 bases, with 12 bases remaining between them.

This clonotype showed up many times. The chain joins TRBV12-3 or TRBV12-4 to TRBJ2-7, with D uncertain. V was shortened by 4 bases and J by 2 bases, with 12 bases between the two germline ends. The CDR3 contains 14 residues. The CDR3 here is CASSSSTETYEQYF. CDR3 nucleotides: TGTGCCAGCAGTTCTTCTACGGAAACCTACGAGCAGTACTTC.

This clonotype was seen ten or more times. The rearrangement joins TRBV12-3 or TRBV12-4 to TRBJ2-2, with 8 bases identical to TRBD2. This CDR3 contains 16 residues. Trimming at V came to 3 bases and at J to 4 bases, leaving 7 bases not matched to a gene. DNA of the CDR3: TGTGCCAGCAGTTTTTCCGGGGGGGCGGTCACCGGGGAGCTGTTTTTT. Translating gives CASSFSGGAVTGELFF.

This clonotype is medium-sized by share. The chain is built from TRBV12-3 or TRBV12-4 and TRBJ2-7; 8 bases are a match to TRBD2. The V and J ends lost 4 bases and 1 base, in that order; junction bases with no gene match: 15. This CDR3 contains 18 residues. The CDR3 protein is CASSSPFSSVAGSYEQYF. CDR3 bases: TGTGCCAGCAGTTCCCCTTTCAGTTCGGTAGCGGGGTCCTACGAGCAGTACTTC.

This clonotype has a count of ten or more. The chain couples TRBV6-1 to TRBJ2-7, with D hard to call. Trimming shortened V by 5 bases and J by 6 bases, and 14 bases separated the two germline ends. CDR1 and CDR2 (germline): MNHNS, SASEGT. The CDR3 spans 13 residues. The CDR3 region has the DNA TGTGCCAGCAGTCAGCCCCGTGGGTTCGAGCAGTACTTC. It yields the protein CASSQPRGFEQYF.

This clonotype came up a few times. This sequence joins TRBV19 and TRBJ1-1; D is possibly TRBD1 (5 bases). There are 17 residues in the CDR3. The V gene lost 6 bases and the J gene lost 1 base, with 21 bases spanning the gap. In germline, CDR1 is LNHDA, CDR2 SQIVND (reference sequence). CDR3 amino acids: CASSNALTGVKNTEAFF. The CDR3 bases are TGTGCCAGTAGCAACGCCCTCACAGGTGTCAAGAACACTGAAGCTTTCTTT.

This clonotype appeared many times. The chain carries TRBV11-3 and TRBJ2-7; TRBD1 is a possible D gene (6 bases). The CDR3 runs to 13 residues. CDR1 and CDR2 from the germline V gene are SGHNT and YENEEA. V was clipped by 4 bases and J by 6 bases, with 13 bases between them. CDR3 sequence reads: CASSSVGGGEQYF. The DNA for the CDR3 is TGTGCCAGCAGCTCCGTTGGGGGCGGCGAGCAGTACTTC.

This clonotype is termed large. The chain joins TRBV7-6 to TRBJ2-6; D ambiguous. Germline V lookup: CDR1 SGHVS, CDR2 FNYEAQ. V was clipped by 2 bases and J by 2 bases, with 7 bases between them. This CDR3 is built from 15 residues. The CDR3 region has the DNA TGTGCCAGCAGCTTACAGGAAACTGGGGCCAACGTCCTGACTTTC. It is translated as CASSLQETGANVLTF.

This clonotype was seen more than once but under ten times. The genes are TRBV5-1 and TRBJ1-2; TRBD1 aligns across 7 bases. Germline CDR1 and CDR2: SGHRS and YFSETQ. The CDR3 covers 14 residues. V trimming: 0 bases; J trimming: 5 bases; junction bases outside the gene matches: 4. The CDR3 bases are TGCGCCAGCAGCTTGGACAGGGGCGGGTATGGCTACACCTTC. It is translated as CASSLDRGGYGYTF.

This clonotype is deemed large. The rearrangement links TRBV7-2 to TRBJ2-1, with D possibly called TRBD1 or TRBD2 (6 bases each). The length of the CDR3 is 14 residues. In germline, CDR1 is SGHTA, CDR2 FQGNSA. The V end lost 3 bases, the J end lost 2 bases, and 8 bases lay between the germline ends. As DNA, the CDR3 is TGTGCCAGCAGCTTTAGGGGGGCCTACAATGAGCAGTTCTTC. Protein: CASSFRGAYNEQFF.

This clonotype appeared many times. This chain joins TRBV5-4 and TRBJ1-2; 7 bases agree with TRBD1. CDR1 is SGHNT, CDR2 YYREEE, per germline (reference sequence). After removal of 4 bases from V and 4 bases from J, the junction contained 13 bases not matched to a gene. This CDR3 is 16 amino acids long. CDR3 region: CASSTKSRGTAYGYTF. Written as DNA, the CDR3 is TGTGCCAGCAGCACGAAGAGCCGGGGGACAGCCTATGGCTACACCTTC.

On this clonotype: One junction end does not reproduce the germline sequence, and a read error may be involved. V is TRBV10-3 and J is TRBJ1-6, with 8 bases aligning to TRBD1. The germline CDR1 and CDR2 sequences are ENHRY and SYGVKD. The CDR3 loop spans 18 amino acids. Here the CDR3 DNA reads TGTGCCATCAGTCCGACGGGGACAGGAATCCAAGCTAATTCACCCCTCCACTTC. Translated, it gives CAISPTGTGIQANSPLHF.

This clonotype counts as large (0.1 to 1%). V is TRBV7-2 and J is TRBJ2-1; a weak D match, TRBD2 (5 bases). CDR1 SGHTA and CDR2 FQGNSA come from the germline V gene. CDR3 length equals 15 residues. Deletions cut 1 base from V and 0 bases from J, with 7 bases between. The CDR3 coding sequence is TGTGCCAGCAGCTTAGGGACTTTCTCCTACAATGAGCAGTTCTTC. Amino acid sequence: CASSLGTFSYNEQFF.

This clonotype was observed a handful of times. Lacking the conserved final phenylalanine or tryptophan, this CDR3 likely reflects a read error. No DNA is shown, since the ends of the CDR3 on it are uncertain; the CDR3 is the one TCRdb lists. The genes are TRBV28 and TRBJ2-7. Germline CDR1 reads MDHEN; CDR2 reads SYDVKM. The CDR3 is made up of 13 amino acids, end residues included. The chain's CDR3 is CASSFNYGYTFGS.

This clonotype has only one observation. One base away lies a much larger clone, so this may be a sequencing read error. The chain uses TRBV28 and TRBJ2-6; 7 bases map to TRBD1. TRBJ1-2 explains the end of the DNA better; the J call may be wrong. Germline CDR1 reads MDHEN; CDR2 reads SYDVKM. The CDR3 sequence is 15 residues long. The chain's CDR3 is CTSSQQKGANYGYTF. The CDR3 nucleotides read TGTACCAGCAGCCAACAGAAGGGGGCGAACTATGGCTACACCTTC.

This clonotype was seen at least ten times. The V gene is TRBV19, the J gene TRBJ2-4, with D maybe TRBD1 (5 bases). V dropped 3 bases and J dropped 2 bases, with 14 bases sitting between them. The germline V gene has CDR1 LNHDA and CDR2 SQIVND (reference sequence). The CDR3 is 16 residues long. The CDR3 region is CASSIIPQGTKNIQYF. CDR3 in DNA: TGTGCCAGTAGTATCATCCCCCAGGGTACCAAAAACATTCAGTACTTC.